This T cell receptor beta chain is from a study of spatial heterogeneity in lung cancer. Looking at the study overall: Alpha-chain sequences were consistently detected in smaller numbers than beta-chain sequences. Raw sequencing reads included, on average, more than ten appearances of each unique TCR and UMI combination.

Time point indicated: sample taken at primary tumor resection. Material for sequencing was whole RNA from tumor, nontumor lung or frozen PBMC, left unsorted. This CDR3 spans 15 amino acids. V lost 6 bases and J lost 3; bases outside the gene matches: 7. Germline values: CDR1 MNHEY, CDR2 SVGAGI. In TCRdb, the 5' RACE reads were re-called with MiXCR into one record per CDR3 protein. The sample includes around 63,000 distinct CDR3 sequences, 8.4% of them seen just once. The chain links TRBV6-5 to TRBJ2-5; 10 nucleotides line up with TRBD1. This TCR was recovered from a female donor with early-stage non-small cell lung cancer. Here the sequenced sample was PBMCs, taken at surgery. Here the CDR3 DNA reads TGTGCCAGCAGGACAGGGGGCCAGGGGAAAGAGACCCAGTACTTC. Amino acid sequence: CASRTGGQGKETQYF.